The table lists the clone carrying this TCR beta chain with many counts. Its specificity is unknown. These data originate in a study of regulatory T cells in long-lasting Graves disease. Overall study results and limits: Investigators studied peripheral blood only, not thyroid tissue.

Sample time point: newly diagnosed GD, antithyroid drugs for less than 3 months. Construction of the TCR library relied on RNA isolated from PBMCs. The CDR3 has 15 residues. With 6 bases removed from V and 10 bases from J, the gap between germline ends came to 19 bases. iRepertoire HTBI primers and Arm-PCR of CDR3 regions built TCR beta libraries. From the multiplex PCR reads, TCRdb called clonotypes with MiXCR, one entry per CDR3 protein. The data hold 540,000 or so distinct CDR3 sequences, with approximately 13% observed a single time. A further study also used this sample, focusing on T cells in Graves' hyperthyroidism and ophthalmopathy. As reported in that work: The HTBI primer set was used in a first-round RT-PCR of the TCR CDR3. Most expanded thyroid clonotypes above 0.001 recurred in blood.

Specimen: peripheral blood mononuclear cells (PBMCs), collected at new diagnosis, from a patient treated with antithyroid drugs. The sequence was obtained from a young man with Graves disease. The chain joins TRBV12-3 or TRBV12-4 to TRBJ1-6; a weak D match, TRBD1 (5 bases). The CDR3, as DNA: TGTGCCAGCAGCCGTTTAACGGGGTGGGACTCACCCCTCCACTTT. Translated: CASSRLTGWDSPLHF.